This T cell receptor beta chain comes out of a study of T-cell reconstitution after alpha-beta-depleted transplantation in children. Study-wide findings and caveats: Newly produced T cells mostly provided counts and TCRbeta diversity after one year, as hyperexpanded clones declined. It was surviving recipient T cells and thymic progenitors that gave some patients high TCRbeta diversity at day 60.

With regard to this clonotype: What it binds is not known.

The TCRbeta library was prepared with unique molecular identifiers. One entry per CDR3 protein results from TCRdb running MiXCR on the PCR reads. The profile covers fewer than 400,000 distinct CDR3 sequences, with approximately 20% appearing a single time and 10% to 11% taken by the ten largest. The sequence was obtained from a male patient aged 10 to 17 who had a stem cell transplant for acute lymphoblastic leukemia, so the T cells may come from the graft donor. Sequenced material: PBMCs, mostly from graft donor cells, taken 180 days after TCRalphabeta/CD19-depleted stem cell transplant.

The CDR3 loop is CASSRRTDLYGYTF. The CDR3 bases are TGTGCCAGCAGCCGACGGACAGATCTCTATGGCTACACCTTC. V is TRBV7-9 and J is TRBJ1-2; perhaps TRBD1 as D (6 bases). Germline-derived CDR1 and CDR2 are SEHNR and FQNEAQ (reference sequence). The CDR3 extends over 14 amino acids. Trimming took 5 bases from V and 4 from J, leaving 14 bases between them.